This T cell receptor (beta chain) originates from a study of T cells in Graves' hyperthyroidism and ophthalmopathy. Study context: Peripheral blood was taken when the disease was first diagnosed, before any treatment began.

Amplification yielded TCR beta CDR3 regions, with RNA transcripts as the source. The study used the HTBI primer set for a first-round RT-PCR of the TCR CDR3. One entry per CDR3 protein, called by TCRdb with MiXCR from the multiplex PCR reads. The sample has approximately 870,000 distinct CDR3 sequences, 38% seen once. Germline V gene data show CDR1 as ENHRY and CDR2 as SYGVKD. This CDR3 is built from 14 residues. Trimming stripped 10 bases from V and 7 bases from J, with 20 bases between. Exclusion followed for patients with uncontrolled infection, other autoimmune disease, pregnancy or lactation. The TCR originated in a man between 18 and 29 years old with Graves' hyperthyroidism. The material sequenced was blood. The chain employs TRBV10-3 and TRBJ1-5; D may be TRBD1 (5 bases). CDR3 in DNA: TGTGCCAGCAGCCAAGAGGGACCTAGACAGCCCCAGCATTTT. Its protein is CASSQEGPRQPQHF.